This T cell receptor (beta chain) was sequenced for a study of blood T cells in healthy people across ages (dated by TCRdb to between 2014 and 2016). About the investigation overall: Template switching captured roughly one uniquely barcoded TCR beta cDNA molecule per two T cells in model experiments. The study measured age-related changes in TCR beta repertoire diversity using deep sequencing normalized with unique cDNA molecular identifiers. Four age groups were formed from the donors: young (average approximately 15 years), middle-aged (approximately 39), aged (62) and long-lived (about 80). Donors of different ages were randomly distributed across sequencing lanes to avoid experimental bias. For two donors (one aged 18 to 29 and one aged 80 or older), the study analyzed two additional independent replicas of 1 million unique cDNA reads from the same blood draw.

Remarks on this clonotype: This clone's antigen is unknown. No clone much larger than this one lies a single base away; base qualities are absent.

The donors were roughly 38 Caucasian individuals from Russia, aged 6 to 90 years, who were systemically healthy. Each donor gave 8 to 10 milliliters of peripheral blood, drawn into EDTA-treated Vacutainer tubes. Ficoll-Paque density-gradient centrifugation was used to isolate PBMCs, with at least 6 million per sample. Trizol reagent was used to extract total RNA from the PBMCs, yielding at least 5 micrograms per sample. The percentages of naive CD45RAhigh/CD27high T cells were determined by flow cytometry on a PBMC aliquot from every donor. V loses 5 bases, J loses 4 bases, and the germline ends lie 14 bases apart. The CDR3 has 14 amino acids, counting the end cysteine and phenylalanine. Of all the DNA, just the CDR3 is kept, 42 bases in frame from base 1. Via the germline V gene (reference sequence), CDR1 is SEHNR and CDR2 FQNEAQ. The library was produced with 5' RACE. Sequencer: Illumina HiSeq 2500. A second PCR of roughly 7 to 12 cycles was run with a J-beta primer mix and a sample-barcoded 5' primer. A template-switch 5' adaptor carrying 12 random nucleotides introduced a unique molecular identifier onto each TCR beta cDNA molecule. Each sample yielded at least 2.5 million CDR3-containing paired-end reads. The Mint cDNA synthesis kit, primed by a TRBC-specific oligonucleotide, was used to synthesize first-strand cDNA from all RNA. Following uracil-DNA glycosylase treatment, all cDNA underwent a first 18-cycle PCR with the universal primers M1SS and BC2_uni_R. For the original study's pipeline: For normalization, 1 million high-quality reads, each with a distinct molecular identifier, were randomly selected from each sample. Reads sharing molecular identifiers were discarded rather than binned into consensus sequences. MiTCR, run with a Q25 quality threshold and the strictest error-elimination algorithm, handled CDR3 identification, clonotype clustering and error correction. A nonparametric unseen species model using Euler transformation provided a lower-bound estimate of total TCR beta diversity. The public sequencing data were trimmed at Q25 with fastp and processed into clonotypes with MiXCR by TCRdb, which kept only in-frame beta chains. Rows are combined by CDR3 protein, so each entry shows the most common genes and DNA. TCRdb, rather than the study authors, made the V and J calls. This sample comprises about 900,000 distinct CDR3 sequences, 60% to 80% of them detected only once. Around a quarter of the sample belongs to the ten largest clones.

Overall study results and their limits: Since profiling was done on bulk unsorted PBMCs, naive and antigen-experienced compartments could not be conclusively compared. As age increased, observed TCR beta diversity per million T cells dropped in a roughly linear way, and a significant reduction was already evident by age around 41. Estimates of total diversity based on one million sequenced T cells were considered lower bounds and underestimates. Compared with the aged group, more naive CD4+ T cells, fewer expanded clones and increased TCR diversity were shown by the long-lived group, suggesting age selection. A strong correlation was found between observed TCR beta diversity and the percentage of naive T cells measured by flow cytometry. The CMV infection status of donors was not known, potentially confounding age-related changes in expanded clonotypes.

The V and J segments used are TRBV7-9 and TRBJ1-2; the D gene assignment is ambiguous. The source material was blood. This receptor was identified in a man aged 25 to 40 in good health. The bases read TGTGCCAGCAGCCCCTCTGTCCGAGGCTATGGCTACACCTTC. This is translated as CASSPSVRGYGYTF.